This is a list of T cell receptor beta chains from one sample in a study of PD-1 blockade in classical Hodgkin lymphoma. Measured with immunoSEQ multiplex PCR; TCRdb has only the in-frame clones, and not every one. The repertoire holds about 15,000 clones, with around four fifths as singletons. Here the sequenced sample was CD4+ T cells from blood, taken at baseline. These receptors came from a human donor with classical Hodgkin lymphoma. Both conserved end residues are part of each CDR3. The D gene is left open where the match is weak. Clone size is stated in some rows and not others, as once, few, many or a class when expanded.

CDR3 DNA: TGTGCCAGCAGCTGGGAGGGACAGGGAGGGTCCGAGCAGTACTTC
CDR3 protein: CASSWEGQGGSEQYF
CDR3 length: 15
J gene: TRBJ2-7
clone size: few
D gene: TRBD1
V gene: TRBV7-6

CDR3 DNA: TGTGCCATCAGCCGGGTACAGGGGGGCAATCAGCCCCAGCATTTT
CDR3 protein: CAISRVQGGNQPQHF
CDR3 length: 15
J gene: TRBJ1-5
clone size: -
D gene: TRBD1
V gene: TRBV10-3

CDR3 DNA: TGTGCCTGGAGTGGGGGCGGAGGTAGCTATGGCTACACCTTC
CDR3 protein: CAWSGGGGSYGYTF
CDR3 length: 14
J gene: TRBJ1-2
clone size: -
D gene: -
V gene: TRBV30

CDR3 DNA: TGTGCCAGCACCCAAGCGGGGTCTGGAAACACCATATATTTT
CDR3 protein: CASTQAGSGNTIYF
CDR3 length: 14
J gene: TRBJ1-3
clone size: -
D gene: -
V gene: TRBV6-5

CDR3 DNA: TGTGCCAGCAGCGAGGACTTTAACTATGGCTACACCTTC
CDR3 protein: CASSEDFNYGYTF
CDR3 length: 13
J gene: TRBJ1-2
clone size: few
D gene: -
V gene: TRBV7-9

CDR3 DNA: TGTGCCAGCAGTTACCTTGGACTCGGTGAAAAACTGTTTTTT
CDR3 protein: CASSYLGLGEKLFF
CDR3 length: 14
J gene: TRBJ1-4
clone size: once
D gene: -
V gene: TRBV6-6

CDR3 DNA: TGTGCCAGCTCACCTCTCTTGGGGGCAAGGAACACCGGGGAGCTGTTTTTT
CDR3 protein: CASSPLLGARNTGELFF
CDR3 length: 17
J gene: TRBJ2-2
clone size: -
D gene: -
V gene: TRBV18

CDR3 DNA: TGTGCCAGCAGGAATAGCGGGATGGGTCCAGAGACCCAGTACTTC
CDR3 protein: CASRNSGMGPETQYF
CDR3 length: 15
J gene: TRBJ2-5
clone size: once
D gene: TRBD2
V gene: TRBV6-6

CDR3 DNA: TGTGCCAGCGGCGGGGGGGCCTTCCAAGAGACCCAGTACTTC
CDR3 protein: CASGGGAFQETQYF
CDR3 length: 14
J gene: TRBJ2-5
clone size: -
D gene: TRBD2
V gene: TRBV25-1

CDR3 DNA: TGTGCCAGCAGCAGCCTAGCGGGGAAAAATGAGCAGTTCTTC
CDR3 protein: CASSSLAGKNEQFF
CDR3 length: 14
J gene: TRBJ2-1
clone size: -
D gene: TRBD2
V gene: TRBV7-9